This record concerns one T cell receptor beta chain sequence. V lost 3 bases and J lost 3; bases outside the gene matches: 3. The germline CDR1 and CDR2 sequences are GTSNPN and SVGIG (reference sequence). There are 13 residues in the CDR3. These data belong to a study of siplizumab effects on memory and regulatory T cells. Measured with immunoSEQ multiplex PCR; TCRdb has only the in-frame clones, and not every one. Of 90,000 to 120,000 clones detected, about 93% appear once; the ten largest clones hold 0.55% to 0.8%. The chain couples TRBV30 to TRBJ2-3; 7 positions agree with TRBD1. The TCR comes from a human donor in good health. Sequencing was carried out using Tregs sorted from blood. CDR3 in DNA: TGTGCCTGGAGGCACAGGGGTACAGATACGCAGTATTTT. Translating gives CAWRHRGTDTQYF.